The T cell receptor beta chain described here comes from a study of T cells in localized non-small cell lung cancer. General study points: Uninvolved adjacent lung had higher T cell clonality than tumor and all other tissues.

This table comes from immunoSEQ multiplex PCR, and its TCRdb copy is limited to in-frame clones, with some not included. The sample records tens of thousands of clones, less than 90% being singletons. Worth noting for this clone: Its antigen is still unknown.

V shed 2 bases and J 3 bases; nucleotides not matched to a gene: 3. CDR3 size: 14 residues. The germline gives CDR1 MGHDK, CDR2 SYGVNS. V and J are TRBV25-1 and TRBJ2-7, with TRBD1 matching 8 bases. The specimen comprised peripheral blood, sampled before any cancer treatment. This TCR derives from a woman aged 35-75 years with stage I lung adenocarcinoma. CDR3 DNA sequence: TGTGCCAGCAGTGAAACAGGGGGGATCTACGAGCAGTACTTC. Protein sequence: CASSETGGIYEQYF.